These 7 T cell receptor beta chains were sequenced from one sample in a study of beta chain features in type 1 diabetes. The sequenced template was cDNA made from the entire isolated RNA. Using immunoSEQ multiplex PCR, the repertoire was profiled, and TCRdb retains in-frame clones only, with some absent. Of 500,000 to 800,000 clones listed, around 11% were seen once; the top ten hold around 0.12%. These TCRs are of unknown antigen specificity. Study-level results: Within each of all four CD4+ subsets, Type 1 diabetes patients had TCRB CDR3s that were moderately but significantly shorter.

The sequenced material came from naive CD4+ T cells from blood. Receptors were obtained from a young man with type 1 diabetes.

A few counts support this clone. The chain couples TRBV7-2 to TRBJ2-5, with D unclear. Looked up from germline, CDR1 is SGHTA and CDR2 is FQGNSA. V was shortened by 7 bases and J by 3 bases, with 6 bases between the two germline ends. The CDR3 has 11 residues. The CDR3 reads CASTLEETQYF. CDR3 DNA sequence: TGTGCCAGCACCCTAGAAGAGACCCAGTACTTC.

The CDR3 sequence is CASSPETGTLYGYTF. For the CDR3, the DNA is TGTGCCAGCAGTCCAGAAACCGGGACACTCTATGGCTACACCTTC. The rearrangement links TRBV6-5 to TRBJ1-2; possible D gene TRBD1, 6 bases. Germline CDR1 is MNHEY and CDR2 is SVGAGI. This CDR3 region has 15 residues. The ends were cut back, 5 bases at V and 4 bases at J, with 17 bases in the middle.

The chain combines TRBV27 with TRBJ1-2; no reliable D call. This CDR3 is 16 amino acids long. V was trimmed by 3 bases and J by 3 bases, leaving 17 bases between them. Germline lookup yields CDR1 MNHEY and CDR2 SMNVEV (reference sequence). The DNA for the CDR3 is TGTGCCAGCAGTTTGAGAGGACCTCCTAGGGACTATGGCTACACCTTC. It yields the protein CASSLRGPPRDYGYTF.

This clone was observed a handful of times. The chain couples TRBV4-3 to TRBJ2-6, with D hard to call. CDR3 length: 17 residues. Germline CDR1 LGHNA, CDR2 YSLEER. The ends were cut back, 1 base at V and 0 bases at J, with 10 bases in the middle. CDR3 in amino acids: CASSQGMGSSGANVLTF. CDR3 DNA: TGCGCCAGCAGCCAAGGAATGGGAAGCTCTGGGGCCAACGTCCTGACTTTC.

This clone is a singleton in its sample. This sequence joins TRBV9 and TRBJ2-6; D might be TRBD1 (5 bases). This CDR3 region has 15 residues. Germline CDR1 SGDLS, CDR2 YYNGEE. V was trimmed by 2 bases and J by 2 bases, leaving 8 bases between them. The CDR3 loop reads CASSVWGAGANVLTF. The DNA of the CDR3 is TGTGCCAGCAGCGTTTGGGGCGCTGGGGCCAACGTCCTGACTTTC.

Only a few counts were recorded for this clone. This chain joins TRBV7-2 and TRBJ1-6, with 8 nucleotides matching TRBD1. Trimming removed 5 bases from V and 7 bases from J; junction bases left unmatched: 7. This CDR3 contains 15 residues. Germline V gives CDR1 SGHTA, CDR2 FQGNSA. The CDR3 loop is CASSGDRGLNSPLHF. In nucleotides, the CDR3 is TGTGCCAGCAGCGGCGACAGGGGCCTGAATTCACCCCTCCACTTT.

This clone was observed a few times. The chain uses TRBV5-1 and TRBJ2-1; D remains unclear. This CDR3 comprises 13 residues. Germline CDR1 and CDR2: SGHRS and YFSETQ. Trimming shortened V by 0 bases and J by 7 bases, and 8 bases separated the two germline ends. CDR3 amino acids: CASSLGVANEQFF. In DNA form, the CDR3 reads TGCGCCAGCAGCTTGGGAGTGGCGAATGAGCAGTTCTTC.